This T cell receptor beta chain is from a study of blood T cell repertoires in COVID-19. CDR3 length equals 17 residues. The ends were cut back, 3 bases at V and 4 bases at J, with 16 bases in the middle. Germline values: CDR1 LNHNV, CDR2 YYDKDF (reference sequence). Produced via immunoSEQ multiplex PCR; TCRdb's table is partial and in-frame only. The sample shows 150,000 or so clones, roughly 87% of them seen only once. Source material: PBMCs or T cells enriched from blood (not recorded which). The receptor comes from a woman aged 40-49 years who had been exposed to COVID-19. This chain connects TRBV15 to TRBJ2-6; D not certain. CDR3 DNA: TGTGCCACCAGCAGTTCGCCCCTTTCAGTGGGGGCCAACGTCCTGACTTTC. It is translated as CATSSSPLSVGANVLTF.